Listed below are T cell receptor beta chains from one sample, sequenced in a study of cytomegalovirus exposure and HLA in healthy donors. Using immunoSEQ multiplex PCR, the repertoire was profiled, and TCRdb retains in-frame clones only, with some absent. The sample has about 160,000 clones, about 79% seen once. Source material: PBMCs. The receptors were sampled from a woman aged 45-60 years in good health and CMV-seropositive. CDR3s include the opening cysteine and the closing phenylalanine or tryptophan. A D gene is named only where the DNA matches it firmly. The size of a clone is reported for some rows only, either as once, few or many, or as a class for expanded clones.

abundance,v_gene,d_gene,j_gene,CDR3nt,CDR3aa
.,TRBV2,TRBD2,TRBJ2-3,TGTGCCAGCAGGGACGGGACTAGCGGGAGGGCCTCAGATACGCAGTATTTT,CASRDGTSGRASDTQYF
.,TRBV27,.,TRBJ2-6,TGTGCCAGCAGTTTTACGGGGGCTGGGGCCAACGTCCTGACTTTC,CASSFTGAGANVLTF
few,TRBV11-1,TRBD1,TRBJ2-3,TGTGCCAGCAGCTTAGACAGGGGGACAGATACGCAGTATTTT,CASSLDRGTDTQYF
.,TRBV4-1,.,TRBJ2-7,TGCGCCAGCAGCCAAGACACTTCCTACGAGCAGTACTTC,CASSQDTSYEQYF
.,TRBV2,.,TRBJ1-5,TGTGCCAGCAGTGGGACAGAAAATCAGCCCCAGCATTTT,CASSGTENQPQHF
.,TRBV5-4,.,TRBJ2-4,TGTGCCAGCAGCTTGGGACAGACAACCAAAAACATTCAGTACTTC,CASSLGQTTKNIQYF
.,TRBV10-3,.,TRBJ2-7,TGTGCCATCAGTGAACCGCGTGGGGCAGCGTACTCTACCTACGAGCAGTACTTC,CAISEPRGAAYSTYEQYF
few,TRBV14,.,TRBJ1-1,TGTGCCAGCAGCCAGGGCAGAAGCACTGAAGCTTTCTTT,CASSQGRSTEAFF
.,TRBV7-2,.,TRBJ1-2,TGTGCCAGCAGCTTAGCGCTACGTCAGGGTGGCTACACCTTC,CASSLALRQGGYTF
.,TRBV6-5,TRBD1,TRBJ1-2,TGTGCCAGCAGACAGGGGTTTGGCTACACCTTC,CASRQGFGYTF
.,TRBV11-2,.,TRBJ1-2,TGTGCCAGCAGCTCCAGGGCTGACTATGGCTACACCTTC,CASSSRADYGYTF
.,TRBV14,.,TRBJ2-7,TGTGCCAGCAGCCCCCGACAGGGAGGCGAGCAGTACTTC,CASSPRQGGEQYF
few,TRBV29-1,TRBD2,TRBJ2-7,TGCAGCGTTGCCCAGCGGGGGATCTACGAGCAGTACTTC,CSVAQRGIYEQYF
few,TRBV10-3,.,TRBJ2-1,TGTGCCATCAGTGTCACAGGGCTCTCCTACAATGAGCAGTTCTTC,CAISVTGLSYNEQFF
.,TRBV28,TRBD2,TRBJ2-7,TGTGCCAGCAGCGCTAGAGCGGGGGGCCGCCTCGAGCAGTACTTC,CASSARAGGRLEQYF
.,TRBV4-3,TRBD1,TRBJ2-3,TGCGCCAGCAGCCGGACTTCCGACAGGGACGCAGCGCAGTATTTT,CASSRTSDRDAAQYF
.,TRBV10-3,.,TRBJ2-7,TGTGCCATCAGCCCCCGGGACTACGAGCAGTACTTC,CAISPRDYEQYF
.,TRBV9,.,TRBJ1-1,TGTGCCAGCAGCGTAGACGGGGGGACTGAAGCTTTCTTT,CASSVDGGTEAFF
.,TRBV25-1,TRBD1,TRBJ1-1,TGTGCCAGCAGAAGGGACAGTCACTATGAAGCTTTCTTT,CASRRDSHYEAFF
.,TRBV7-2,TRBD2,TRBJ2-7,TGTGCCAGCAGCTTAAACGGGGGGGCACTGAAATACGAGCAGTACTTC,CASSLNGGALKYEQYF
once,TRBV14,TRBD1,TRBJ1-2,TGTGCCAGCAGCCAAAACTACAGGGGAGGTTATGGCTACACCTTC,CASSQNYRGGYGYTF
.,TRBV19,TRBD2,TRBJ2-5,TGTGCCAGTAGGGGACTAGCGGGCGGGGAGACCCAGTACTTC,CASRGLAGGETQYF
.,TRBV7-2,TRBD2,TRBJ2-2,TGTGCCAGCAGCTCCGCCCTAGCGGGGAGCGGGGAGCTGTTTTTT,CASSSALAGSGELFF